This section outlines one T cell receptor beta chain sequence together with its context. This clone was picked up one time. It lacks a known antigen. Base qualities are not at hand, and no much larger clone is one base apart. At one collaborating source in Seattle, patients were enrolled during active infection and were followed longitudinally through the course of disease. Collaborating institutions collected whole blood in K2EDTA tubes following their own protocols. Collaborator samples were shipped for TCRbeta analysis as frozen whole blood, isolated PBMCs, or DNA extracted from either sample type. For CDR1 and CDR2, the germline V gene lists SGDLS and YYNGEE. The CDR3 holds 18 amino acids from the cysteine to the phenylalanine. Kept here is only the CDR3 DNA, which spans 54 bases and is read in frame from base 1. V sheds 3 bases and J sheds 0 bases, leaving 22 bases between their ends. TCRbeta CDR3 regions were amplified from genomic DNA using the immunoSEQ Assay, a bias-controlled multiplex PCR. The published analysis was carried out like this. Nucleated cell counts per sample were estimated from amplification of reference gene primers within the assay. To quantify the absolute abundance of each unique TCRbeta CDR3 rearrangement, sequence reads were collapsed and filtered. For each sample, productive Simpson clonality was calculated as the square root of Simpson's diversity index across productive rearrangements. What TCRdb holds here is the immuneACCESS table cut down to in-frame rearrangements. Part of the clones is not present; checked against another copy, under half of the missing clones reflect an unresolved V gene, and the others are unexplained. V and J calls and clone size are as listed in that table; D and trimming were resolved from the DNA. The sample table shows fewer than 200,000 clones, and around 90% are seen once. Of the sample, 2% to 3% is held by the ten largest clones.

These data belong to a study of blood T cell repertoires in COVID-19 (TCRdb year 2020). Regarding the research as a whole: Samples from collaborators originated in the United States, Italy and Spain and spanned both the acute and convalescent phases of COVID-19. A de-identified subject ID, COVID-19 status, age in years and sex were almost always included in the sample metadata. Deeply sampled blood TCRbeta repertoires from subjects exposed to, actively infected with, or recovered from COVID-19 were included in the dataset. Where HLA class I and class II types were available, the types were taken from metadata supplied by the sample provider, not from assay-based typing. Samples were obtained from the ongoing ImmuneRACE study (first 160 participants) and from 1,200 or so subjects provided by 6 global collaborators. The repertoires were released in a freely available public database intended as a resource for research on the immune response to SARS-CoV-2. The material from the prospective study consisted of cDNA or gDNA derived from T cells, B-cell-depleted T cells, or PBMCs.

Summary of the overall study and its limitations: How much clinical and demographic metadata was included differed by source and by participant, and the metadata was provided uncurated.

Rearrangement joined TRBV9 to TRBJ2-7; TRBD2 is a weak D gene call, 6 bases matching. Input material: peripheral blood. The source is a woman aged 80 or older with COVID-19, enrolled during active disease. In nucleotide form, the sequence is TGTGCCAGCAGCGAGAGAGGGGAAGGACTATGGAGCTCCTACGAGCAGTACTTC. The resulting protein is CASSERGEGLWSSYEQYF.